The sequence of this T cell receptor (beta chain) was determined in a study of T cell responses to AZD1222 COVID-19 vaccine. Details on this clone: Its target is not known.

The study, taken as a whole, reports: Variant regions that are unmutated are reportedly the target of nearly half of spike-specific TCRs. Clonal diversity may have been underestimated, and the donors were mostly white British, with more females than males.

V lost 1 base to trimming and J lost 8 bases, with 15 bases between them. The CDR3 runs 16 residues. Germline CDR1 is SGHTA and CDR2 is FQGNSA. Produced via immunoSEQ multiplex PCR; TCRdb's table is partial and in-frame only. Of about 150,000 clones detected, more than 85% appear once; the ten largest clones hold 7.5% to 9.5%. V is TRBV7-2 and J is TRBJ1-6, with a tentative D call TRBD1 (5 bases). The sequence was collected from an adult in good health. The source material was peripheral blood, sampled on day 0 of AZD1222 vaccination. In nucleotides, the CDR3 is TGTGCCAGCAGCTTAGTGGCCGGGGGAACGGATTCACCCCTCCACTTT. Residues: CASSLVAGGTDSPLHF.